A single sample gave rise to the 20 T cell receptor beta chains below, sequenced in a study of T cells in Graves' hyperthyroidism and ophthalmopathy. The TCR beta CDR3 regions underwent amplification using RNA transcripts as the source. A first-round RT-PCR of the TCR CDR3 used the HTBI primer set. TCRdb called the multiplex PCR reads again in MiXCR, with one record for every CDR3 protein. The table lists around 600,000 distinct CDR3 sequences, about 14% of them singletons. Material for sequencing was blood. The source of these receptors is a woman in her fifties or sixties with Graves' ophthalmopathy.

A few counts support this clonotype. Given a much more abundant clone one base away, this may be a read error. The chain is built from TRBV7-2 and TRBJ1-2, with D possibly being TRBD1 (6 bases). CDR1 and CDR2 (germline): SGHTA, FQGNSA. The CDR3 spans 14 residues. CDR3 in amino acids: CASRLVLDSGGYTF. CDR3 nucleotide sequence: TGTGCCAGCCGCTTAGTTTTGGACAGCGGCGGCTACACCTTC.

This clonotype was detected only a few times. V and J are TRBV20-1 and TRBJ2-2; 16 nucleotides align to TRBD2. The CDR3 consists of 21 residues. J gave up 6 bases and V 1 base, and 17 bases lay outside the gene matches. CDR1 and CDR2 from the germline V gene are DFQATT and SNEGSKA (reference sequence). CDR3 coding DNA: TGCAGTGCTAGAGCCCAATTTGGGACTAGCGGGAGGGCCCTCAGCCCCGGGGAGCTGTTTTTT. This sequence encodes CSARAQFGTSGRALSPGELFF.

This clonotype was observed many times. This chain links TRBV6-1 with TRBJ2-1; the match to TRBD2 covers 8 bases. With 6 bases clipped from V and 7 bases from J, the junction kept 5 bases outside the gene matches. Looked up from germline, CDR1 is MNHNS and CDR2 is SASEGT. The CDR3 length is 13 residues. This CDR3 is CASRSASGNEQFF. CDR3 coding DNA: TGTGCCAGCAGATCGGCTAGCGGGAATGAGCAGTTCTTC.

The gene calls are TRBV7-2 and TRBJ2-1, with TRBD2 matching 11 bases. The CDR3 consists of 15 residues. The germline V gene encodes CDR1 SGHTA and CDR2 FQGNSA. After removal of 3 bases from V and 9 bases from J, the junction contained 7 bases not matched to a gene. The CDR3 sequence is CASSFSSGGRGEQFF. CDR3 DNA: TGTGCCAGCAGCTTCTCTAGCGGGGGGCGGGGTGAGCAGTTCTTC.

There are many counts of this clonotype. V usage is TRBV7-8 and J usage is TRBJ2-1; unclear D gene. V was cut by 5 bases and J by 8 bases, with 22 bases left in between. The germline V gene has CDR1 SGHVS and CDR2 FQNEAQ. The CDR3 totals 16 residues. The CDR3 is CASSPPRRLRGDEQFF. DNA of the CDR3: TGTGCCAGCAGCCCCCCCCGGAGACTCAGAGGAGATGAGCAGTTCTTC.

This clonotype occurred many times. The V call is TRBV7-2, the J call TRBJ1-1; 7 positions agree with TRBD1. The CDR3 spans 17 residues. The V gene end was trimmed by 0 bases and the J gene end by 2 bases; junction bases not matched to a gene: 9. Germline V gene data show CDR1 as SGHTA and CDR2 as FQGNSA. The CDR3 protein is CASSLAGRGGFNTEAFF. DNA for the CDR3: TGTGCCAGCAGCTTAGCCGGACGAGGGGGCTTTAACACTGAAGCTTTCTTT.

This clonotype appeared many times. The CDR3 sequence: CASSEAGNGLNEQFF. The CDR3 DNA reads TGTGCCAGCAGCGAAGCAGGGAACGGGTTGAATGAGCAGTTCTTC. J is TRBJ2-1 and V is TRBV7-8; D might be TRBD1 (5 bases). The CDR3 consists of 15 residues. V lost 5 bases and J 7 bases, leaving 18 bases between the germline ends. Germline values: CDR1 SGHVS, CDR2 FQNEAQ.

This clonotype was detected ten times or more. CDR3 protein: CSVEGTGGTEAFF. The CDR3 DNA follows: TGCAGCGTTGAAGGGACAGGGGGCACTGAAGCTTTCTTT. This sequence joins TRBV29-1 and TRBJ1-1, with TRBD1 matching 10 bases. Germline CDR1 and CDR2: SQVTM and ANQGSEA. This CDR3 spans 13 amino acids. V lost 1 base, J lost 4 bases, and 0 bases stayed unmatched.

For this clonotype: A read error may be the cause here, since a much bigger clone is one base away. The chain links TRBV20-1 to TRBJ1-4; no definite D call. The CDR3 has 16 amino acids. Deletions cut 5 bases from V and 3 bases from J, with 19 bases between. CDR1 DFQATT and CDR2 SNEGSKA come from the germline V gene (reference sequence). The CDR3, as DNA: TGCAGTGCTCAAGTCGCGGAAACGGGCGCTAATGAAAAACTGTTTTTT. Translating gives CSAQVAETGANEKLFF.

The rearrangement uses TRBV6-5 and TRBJ2-3; 9 bases are shared with TRBD2. The CDR3 length is 16 residues. Trimming at V came to 1 base and at J to 0 bases, leaving 2 bases not matched to a gene. The germline V gene has CDR1 MNHEY and CDR2 SVGAGI. The CDR3 DNA is TGTGCCAGCAGTTACTTTACTAGCGGGAGCACAGATACGCAGTATTTT. Encoded protein: CASSYFTSGSTDTQYF.

Many counts were recorded for this clonotype. V is TRBV29-1 and J is TRBJ1-1; 8 bases match TRBD1. CDR1 and CDR2 from the germline V gene are SQVTM and ANQGSEA. With V trimmed by 2 bases and J by 1 base, 6 bases remained unmatched. This CDR3 has 15 amino acids. CDR3 in DNA: TGCAGCGTTGAACACACGACAGGGGCGAACACTGAAGCTTTCTTT. Translation gives CSVEHTTGANTEAFF.

This clonotype was seen many times. V gene TRBV27 combines with J gene TRBJ2-7; D possibly corresponds to TRBD2 (6 bases). The CDR3 spans 15 residues. V was shortened by 2 bases and J by 2 bases, with 13 bases between the two germline ends. CDR1 is MNHEY, CDR2 SMNVEV, per germline (reference sequence). CDR3 sequence: CASSLAGLHTYEQYF. The CDR3 coding sequence is TGTGCCAGCAGTTTAGCGGGGCTCCATACCTACGAGCAGTACTTC.

The table lists this clonotype with many counts. The V and J genes are TRBV27 and TRBJ1-3; D not resolved. There are 15 residues in the CDR3. Germline loops: CDR1 MNHEY, CDR2 SMNVEV (reference sequence). Trimming cost V 1 base and J 4 bases, with 11 bases left between them. The CDR3 coding sequence is TGTGCCAGCAGTTTATTGTCTGGCACGGGAAACACCATATATTTT. As protein: CASSLLSGTGNTIYF.

This clonotype was observed at least ten times. CDR3 bases: TGTGCCAGCAGTGTTTGGGGCCGGACAGCAGAATACGAGCAGTACTTC. This codes for CASSVWGRTAEYEQYF. This chain connects TRBV6-1 to TRBJ2-7; a possible D gene is TRBD1 (6 bases). Trimming removed 4 bases at V and 4 bases at J, with 20 bases between. Germline CDR1 is MNHNS and CDR2 is SASEGT. The CDR3 totals 16 residues.

V gene TRBV4-3 combines with J gene TRBJ1-1, with TRBD1 identical over 7 bases. The junction had 2 bases not matched to a gene; V was cut back by 0 bases and J by 1 base. The CDR3 loop spans 15 amino acids. Germline CDR1 is LGHNA and CDR2 is YSLEER. The CDR3: CASSQDGQANTEAFF. In DNA, the CDR3 is TGCGCCAGCAGCCAAGATGGACAGGCGAACACTGAAGCTTTCTTT.

This clonotype has a count of ten or more. The chain recombines TRBV27 with TRBJ1-2; D not resolved. V gave up 5 bases and J gave up 0 bases, with 10 bases separating them. The CDR3 sequence is 14 residues long. Germline CDR1 reads MNHEY; CDR2 reads SMNVEV (reference sequence). The CDR3 here is CASSAHGSNYGYTF. CDR3 in DNA: TGTGCCAGCAGTGCCCACGGGTCTAACTATGGCTACACCTTC.

This rearrangement joins TRBV24-1 to TRBJ2-2; D is uncertain. Germline assignment: CDR1 KGHDR and CDR2 SFDVKD. This CDR3 region has 12 residues. V lost 1 base and J lost 6, with 2 bases in between. The CDR3 is CATSDLPGELFF. CDR3 nucleotides: TGTGCCACCAGTGATTTACCCGGGGAGCTGTTTTTT.

The genes are TRBV10-3 and TRBJ2-1; D is unclear. V was clipped by 6 bases and J by 6 bases, with 6 bases between them. The CDR3 has 11 residues. The germline gives CDR1 ENHRY, CDR2 SYGVKD. CDR3 coding DNA: TGTGCCATCAGGCAGATCAATGAGCAGTTCTTC. Translating it yields CAIRQINEQFF.

This clonotype showed up many times. V and J are TRBV30 and TRBJ2-5; TRBD2 aligns across 12 bases. V dropped 2 bases and J dropped 5; count of bases not matched to a gene: 6. The CDR3 is made up of 15 amino acids. Germline V gene lookup returns CDR1 GTSNPN and CDR2 SVGIG (reference sequence). DNA for the CDR3: TGTGCCTGGAGTCCTAGCGGGAGGGCCGGTGAGACCCAGTACTTC. It is translated as CAWSPSGRAGETQYF.

The table lists this clonotype with many counts. CDR3: CASSPETSGTGGELFF. The DNA for the CDR3 is TGTGCCAGCTCACCAGAGACTAGCGGGACCGGCGGGGAGCTGTTTTTT. The V call is TRBV18, the J call TRBJ2-2, with 11 bases that match TRBD2. Germline V gene lookup returns CDR1 KGHSH and CDR2 LQKENI. The trim removed 2 bases at V and 7 bases at J, leaving 6 bases unmatched. The CDR3 consists of 16 residues.